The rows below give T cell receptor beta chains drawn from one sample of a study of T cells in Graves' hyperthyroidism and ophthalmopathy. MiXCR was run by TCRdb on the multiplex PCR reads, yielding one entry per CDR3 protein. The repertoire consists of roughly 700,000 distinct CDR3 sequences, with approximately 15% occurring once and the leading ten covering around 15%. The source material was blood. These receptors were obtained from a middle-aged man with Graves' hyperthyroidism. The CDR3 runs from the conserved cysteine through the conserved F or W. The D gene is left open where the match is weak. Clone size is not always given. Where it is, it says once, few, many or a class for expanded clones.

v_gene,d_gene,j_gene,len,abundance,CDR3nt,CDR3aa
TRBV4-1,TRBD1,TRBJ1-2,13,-,TGCGCCAGCAGAAGTCCAGGGGGGGATGGCTACACCTTC,CASRSPGGDGYTF
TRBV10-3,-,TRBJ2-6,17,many,TGTGCCATCAGTGAGTCGGGGCAGGGATCCGGGGCCAACGTCCTGACTTTC,CAISESGQGSGANVLTF
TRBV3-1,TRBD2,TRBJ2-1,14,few,TGTGCCAGCACCCCGGGGCTAGCGGGAGGTGAGCAGTTCTTC,CASTPGLAGGEQFF
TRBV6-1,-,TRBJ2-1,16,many,TGTGCCAGCAGTGACCCCTGGGGCTCTACCCACAATGAGCAGTTCTTC,CASSDPWGSTHNEQFF
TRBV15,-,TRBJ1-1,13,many,TGTGCCACCAGCAGTTATGTTGAAACTGAAGCTTTCTTT,CATSSYVETEAFF
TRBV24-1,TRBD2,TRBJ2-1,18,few,TGTGCCACCAGTGATGTGTCGAGGCGGGAGGGTTCCTACAATGAGCAGTTCTTC,CATSDVSRREGSYNEQFF
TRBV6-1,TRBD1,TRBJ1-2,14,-,TGTGCCAGCAGTTCGACAGGGAAAGGCTATGGCTACACCTTC,CASSSTGKGYGYTF
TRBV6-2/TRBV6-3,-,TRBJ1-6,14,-,TGTGCCAGCAGTACCCCCGCAGATAATTCACCCCTCCACTTT,CASSTPADNSPLHF
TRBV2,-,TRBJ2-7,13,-,TGTGCCAGCAGTGGCAGGGGTACCTACGAGCAGTACTTC,CASSGRGTYEQYF
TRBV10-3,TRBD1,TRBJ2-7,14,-,TGTGCCATCAGTGAGTCAGGGGGCCACTACGAGCAGTACTTC,CAISESGGHYEQYF
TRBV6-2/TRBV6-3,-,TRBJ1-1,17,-,TGTGCCGGCAGTTACTCGTGGCCAGGCGTAACGAACACTGAAGCTTTCTTT,CAGSYSWPGVTNTEAFF
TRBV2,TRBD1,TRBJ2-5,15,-,TGTGCCAGCAGTGGGGACAGTGGGGGAGCGGAGACCCAGTACTTC,CASSGDSGGAETQYF
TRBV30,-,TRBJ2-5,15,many,TGTGCCTGGAGTGTAGGCATTTCCGGGCAAGAGACCCAGTACTTC,CAWSVGISGQETQYF
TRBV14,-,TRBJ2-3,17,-,TGTGCCAGCAGCCATAAGACCGGGACTCCCCAAACTAATACGCAGTATTTT,CASSHKTGTPQTNTQYF
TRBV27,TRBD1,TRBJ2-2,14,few,TGTGCCAGCAGTTTGACAGGGTGGGCCGGGGAGCTGTTTTTT,CASSLTGWAGELFF
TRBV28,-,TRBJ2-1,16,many,TGTGCCAGCAGTTCCCGAGATGTTACTGGGTACAATGAGCAGTTCTTC,CASSSRDVTGYNEQFF
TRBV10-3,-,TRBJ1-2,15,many,TGTGCCATCAGTGAGTCGAACTTGGATTTCTATGGCTACACCTTC,CAISESNLDFYGYTF
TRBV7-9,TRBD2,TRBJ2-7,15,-,TGTGCCAGCAGCCCCCGGGGACTAGCGGGCCGGGAGCAGTACTTC,CASSPRGLAGREQYF
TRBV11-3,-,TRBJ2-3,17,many,TGTGCCAGCAGCCCTCCCATGGGACTGGGTGTCGGGAATACGCAGTATTTT,CASSPPMGLGVGNTQYF
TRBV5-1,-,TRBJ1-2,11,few,TGCGCCAGCAGCTTCGCCGAGACCTACACCTTC,CASSFAETYTF
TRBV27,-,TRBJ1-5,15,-,TGTGCCAGCAGTTCCGTGGGGCGCAACAATCAGCCCCAGCATTTT,CASSSVGRNNQPQHF
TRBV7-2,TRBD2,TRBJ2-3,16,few,TGTGCCAGCAGCTTAGCTGGGACTATGAGCACAGATACGCAGTATTTT,CASSLAGTMSTDTQYF
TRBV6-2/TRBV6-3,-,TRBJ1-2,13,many,TGTGCCAGCAGTTACTCGCACTTCCTTGGCTACACCTTC,CASSYSHFLGYTF
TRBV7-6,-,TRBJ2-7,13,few,TGTGCCAGCAGCTTAGCGGTCTCCGGCGAGCAGTACTTC,CASSLAVSGEQYF
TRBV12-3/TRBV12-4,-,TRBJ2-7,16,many,TGTGCCAGCAGTTTATCATCTGGGGACAACCACTACGAGCAGTACTTC,CASSLSSGDNHYEQYF
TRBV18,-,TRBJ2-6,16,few,TGTGCCAGCTCACCGGACATTAACTCTGGGGCCAACGTCCTGACTTTC,CASSPDINSGANVLTF
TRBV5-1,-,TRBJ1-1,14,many,TGCGCCAGCAGCACGGGACCTACGAACACTGAAGCTTTCTTT,CASSTGPTNTEAFF
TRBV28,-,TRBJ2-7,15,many,TGTGCCAGCAGTTTACCCCGGGCCCCTACGGACGAGCAGTACTTC,CASSLPRAPTDEQYF
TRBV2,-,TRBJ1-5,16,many,TGTGCCAGCAGTGATCTGCTCGGAAGCGAGAATCAGCCCCAGCATTTT,CASSDLLGSENQPQHF
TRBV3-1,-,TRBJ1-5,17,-,TGTGCCAGCAGCCAGGGCAGGGAAGGGTTTGGCAATCAGCCCCAGCATTTT,CASSQGREGFGNQPQHF
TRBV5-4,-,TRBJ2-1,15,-,TGTGCCAGCAGCTTGGACGACAGCTCCTACAATGAGCAGTTCTTC,CASSLDDSSYNEQFF
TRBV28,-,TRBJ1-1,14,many,TGTGCCAGCAGTTTGTCAGGGTCCATCCCCCGAGCTTTCTTT,CASSLSGSIPRAFF
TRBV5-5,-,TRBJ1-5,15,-,TGTGCCAGCAGCGTAGATGAGGGCTACAATCAGCCCCAGCATTTT,CASSVDEGYNQPQHF
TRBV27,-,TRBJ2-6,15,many,TGTGCCAGCAGTGAGTTTGGCTCTGGGGCCAACGTCCTGACTTTC,CASSEFGSGANVLTF
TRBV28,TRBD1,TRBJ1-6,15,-,TGTGCCAGCAGTTTGGTGGACAGGGCTGGGTCACCCCTCCACTTT,CASSLVDRAGSPLHF
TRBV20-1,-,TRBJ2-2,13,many,TGCAGTGCTAGAGATAGCGTCACCGGGGAGCTGTTTTTT,CSARDSVTGELFF
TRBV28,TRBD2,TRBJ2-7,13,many,TGTGCCAGCACCCCTGGGGAGGGCTACGAGCAGTACTTC,CASTPGEGYEQYF
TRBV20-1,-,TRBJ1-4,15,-,TGCAGTGCTAGAGTAGACAGCTCAACTAATGAAAAACTGTTTTTT,CSARVDSSTNEKLFF
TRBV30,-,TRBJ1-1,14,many,TGTGCCTGGAGTGTGCTCCAGTTGAACACTGAAGCTTTCTTT,CAWSVLQLNTEAFF
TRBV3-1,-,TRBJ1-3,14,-,TGTGCCAGCAGCGACCGAAGGGCCGGAAACACCATATATTTT,CASSDRRAGNTIYF
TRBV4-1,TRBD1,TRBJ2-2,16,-,TGCGCCAGCAGCCATCGGACAGGGGGGAACACCGGGGAGCTGTTTTTT,CASSHRTGGNTGELFF
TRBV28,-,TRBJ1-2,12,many,TGTGCCAGCAGGGGGCCCGGCTATGGCTACACCTTC,CASRGPGYGYTF
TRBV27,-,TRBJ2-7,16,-,TGTGCCAGCAGTCCAATCGACCGAACCGGGTCCTACGAGCAGTACTTC,CASSPIDRTGSYEQYF
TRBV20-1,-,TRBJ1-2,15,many,TGCAGTGCTAGGAATCCAGGGAGAACTAACTATGGCTACACCTTC,CSARNPGRTNYGYTF
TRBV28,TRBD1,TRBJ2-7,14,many,TGTGCCAGCTACAGGGGGCGCGAAATCGGCGAGCAGTACTTC,CASYRGREIGEQYF
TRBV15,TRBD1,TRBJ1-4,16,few,TGTGCCACCAGCAGAGATCTTTACAGGGGGGGTGAAAAACTGTTTTTT,CATSRDLYRGGEKLFF
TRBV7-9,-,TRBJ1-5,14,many,TGTGCCAGCAGCCTAACGAGGGGTGATCAGCCCCAGCATTTT,CASSLTRGDQPQHF
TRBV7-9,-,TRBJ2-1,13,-,TGTGCCAGCAGCCCAGGAGGGTTCAATGAGCAGTTCTTC,CASSPGGFNEQFF
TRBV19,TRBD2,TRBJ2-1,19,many,TGTGCCAGTAGTATAGATCGAACTAGCGGGAGGGCCGATTTTAATGAGCAGTTCTTC,CASSIDRTSGRADFNEQFF
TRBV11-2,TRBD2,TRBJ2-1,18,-,TGTGCCAGCAGCTTAGATCGGTCTAGCGGGTCCTCCTACAATGAGCAGTTCTTC,CASSLDRSSGSSYNEQFF
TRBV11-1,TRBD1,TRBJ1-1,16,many,TGTGCCAGCAGCTTCTCAGGGGGCGCGATGAACACTGAAGCTTTCTTT,CASSFSGGAMNTEAFF
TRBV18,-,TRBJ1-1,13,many,TGTGCCAGCTCACCGAACAAGAACACTGAAGCTTTCTTT,CASSPNKNTEAFF
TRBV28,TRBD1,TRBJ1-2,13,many,TGTGCCAGCAGTCCCGGACAGGGTGGTAGCTACACCTTC,CASSPGQGGSYTF
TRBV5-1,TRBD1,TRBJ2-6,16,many,TGCGCCAGCAGGGTGACAGGGGGTGCTGGGGCCAACGTCCTGACTTTC,CASRVTGGAGANVLTF
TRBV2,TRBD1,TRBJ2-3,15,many,TGTGCCAGCAGTTATATCGGACAGGGAGTAGATACGCAGTATTTT,CASSYIGQGVDTQYF
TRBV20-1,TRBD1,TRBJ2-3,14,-,TGCAGTGCTAACCCGGGACAGGGGGTAAATACGCAGTATTTT,CSANPGQGVNTQYF
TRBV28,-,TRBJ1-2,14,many,TGTGCCAGCAGTTTGGGCACAGCTAACTATGGCTACACCTTC,CASSLGTANYGYTF
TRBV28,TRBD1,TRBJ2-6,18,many,TGTGCCAGCAGTTTTCCCGGGACAGGGGCCCCTGGGGCCAACGTCCTGACTTTC,CASSFPGTGAPGANVLTF
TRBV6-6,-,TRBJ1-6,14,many,TGTGCCAGCAGTTACGTGACAGGACGGGGGCCCCTCCACTTT,CASSYVTGRGPLHF
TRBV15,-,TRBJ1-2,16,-,TGTGCCACCAGCAAGGAGATTTGGAAGGGGGAGTATGGCTACACCTTC,CATSKEIWKGEYGYTF